This paragraph reports one TCR beta chain. What it recognizes is unknown. In the naive CD8 group, cells lacked CD45RO and were positively selected for CCR7, so terminally differentiated effector memory CD45RA+ cells were left out. Trimming took off 5 bases at V and 0 bases at J, with 18 bases between the two ends. Germline values: CDR1 SGHAT, CDR2 FQNNGV. The CDR3 covers 17 residues. These data belong to a study of shared clonotypes between healthy human individuals. Study context: The donor pool was made up of a couple of women and a few men aged 18 to 49.

Broader study findings: When compared with the clonotypes that were shared by all four sorted-subset donors, the non-shared clonotypes turned out to have lower generation probabilities. Rarefaction exposed incomplete sorted-subset sequencing despite large depth. Relative to memory subsets, naive subsets generally showed larger estimated richness.

The repertoire was sequenced with immunoSEQ multiplex PCR; TCRdb's copy has only in-frame clones and lacks some. The sample includes around 620,000 clones, about 95% seen only once; the top ten take about 0.11%. The receptor comes from a woman in her thirties in good health. The gene calls are TRBV11-2 and TRBJ2-3, with D perhaps TRBD2 (5 bases). The sequenced sample consisted of naive CD8+ T cells sorted from blood. For the CDR3, the DNA is TGTGCCAGCAGCCTTACGGCGGGTGGGAGAAGCACAGATACGCAGTATTTT. The encoded protein is CASSLTAGGRSTDTQYF.